The present T cell receptor (beta chain) was sequenced within a study of blood T cell repertoires in COVID-19. Study context: PBMCs, B-cell-depleted T cells, or T cells were the source of the cDNA or gDNA that made up the material.

Some clones are missing from TCRdb's copy, which holds only in-frame ones; the method was immunoSEQ multiplex PCR. The table lists around 140,000 clones, roughly 80% of them singletons, with around 3.4% in the top ten. Trimming removed 7 bases from V and 2 bases from J; junction bases left unmatched: 11. From germline, CDR1 is LNHDA and CDR2 SQIVND (reference sequence). CDR3 length: 17 amino acids. This chain uses TRBV19 with TRBJ1-4, with 9 bases fitting TRBD1. The source of this sequence is a man between 65 and 85 years old who had recovered from COVID-19. Source material: peripheral blood. The CDR3 region is CASNLYRGRGTNEKLFF. CDR3 DNA sequence: TGTGCCAGTAACCTTTACAGGGGGCGAGGGACTAATGAAAAACTGTTTTTT.